The present TCR beta chain was sequenced within a study of human T cells and chemical hapten exposure. Study results and limitations: Clustering by CDR3 similarity yielded significantly more large clusters from expanded TCRs than controls.

Time point here: patch test 3, about 24 weeks after DPC sensitization. Specified treatment: therapeutic diphenylcyclopropenone sensitization with weekly scalp DPC. TCRdb re-analysed the RACE reads in MiXCR, keeping a single row per CDR3 protein. Altogether roughly 64,000 distinct CDR3 sequences are present, 11% being singletons, with the ten largest covering about 2%. Trimming took 4 bases from V and 4 from J, leaving 11 bases between them. Germline V gene lookup returns CDR1 SGHNT and CDR2 YYREEE (reference sequence). CDR3 size: 14 residues. The sample holds many counts of this clonotype. Antigen unknown.

The sequence derives from a woman younger than 45 with alopecia areata. Some clones in this sample may be carry-over from other donors' samples. The source was whole blood, collected in connection with sensitization to the hapten diphenylcyclopropenone (DPC). The chain combines TRBV5-4 with TRBJ2-2, with a weak D call TRBD1 (6 bases). CDR3 protein: CASSPGQPTGELFF. The CDR3 region has the DNA TGTGCCAGCAGCCCTGGACAGCCCACCGGGGAGCTGTTTTTT.